The 19 T cell receptor beta chains listed next were all sequenced from one sample in a study of molecular identifiers for immune sequencing clone quantification. TCRdb re-called the PCR reads through MiXCR, storing one row per CDR3 protein. The sample has 53,000 or so distinct CDR3 sequences, about a third seen once; the top ten hold 3% to 4%. The sample taken for sequencing was naive CD8+ T cells from blood, with Jurkat cell RNA spiked in. Subset: FACS-sorted CD8+CD4-CCR7+CD45RA+ naive T cells. Every receptor here comes from a human donor in good health. Some libraries in this study had Jurkat cell RNA spiked in.

In this sample, this clonotype turned up many times. This sequence joins TRBV2 and TRBJ2-5; D call uncertain. Trimming removed 7 bases from V and 0 bases from J, with 12 bases in between. The CDR3 is 14 amino acids. Germline CDR1 reads SNHLY; CDR2 reads FYNNEI. The CDR3 DNA follows: TGTGCCAGCATCGGAAACCTGTACCAAGAGACCCAGTACTTC. Translating it yields CASIGNLYQETQYF.

This clonotype was picked up a small number of times. The rearrangement uses TRBV5-6 and TRBJ1-2, with D uncertain. The CDR3 has 12 residues. V was shortened by 2 bases and J by 9 bases, with 11 bases between the two germline ends. Germline CDR1 SGHDT, CDR2 YYEEEE. CDR3 in DNA: TGTGCCAGCAGCTTTGGGCCACAGAGCTACACCTTC. This sequence encodes CASSFGPQSYTF.

Turning to this clonotype: Being one base from a much bigger clone, this may be a read error. J is TRBJ2-1 and V is TRBV24-1, with D tentatively TRBD1 or TRBD2 (5 bases each). The CDR3 sequence is 17 residues long. Germline CDR1 and CDR2: KGHDR and SFDVKD. Trimming shortened V by 3 bases and J by 5 bases, and 19 bases separated the two germline ends. The CDR3 sequence is CATSDRLDSGGHNEQFF. The CDR3 nucleotides are TGTGCCACCAGTGATCGACTCGACAGTGGGGGTCACAATGAGCAGTTCTTC.

This clonotype occurred many times. The chain is built from TRBV7-8 and TRBJ2-3, with D perhaps matching TRBD1 (5 bases). Germline V gene lookup returns CDR1 SGHVS and CDR2 FQNEAQ. The V end was cut by 1 base, the J end by 7 bases, with 12 bases between. The CDR3 covers 14 residues. The CDR3 here is CASSLVPGSNTQYF. The CDR3, as DNA: TGTGCCAGCAGCTTAGTTCCAGGGTCAAATACGCAGTATTTT.

As for this clonotype: The conserved phenylalanine or tryptophan normally closing the CDR3 is absent here, so this likely arose from a read error. The chain is built from TRBV5-1 and TRBJ2-7, with D possibly being TRBD1 or TRBD2 (5 bases each). The V end lost 4 bases, the J end lost 5 bases, and 10 bases lay between the germline ends. This CDR3 is built from 12 residues. Germline V gives CDR1 SGHRS, CDR2 YFSETQ. The CDR3 reads CASSPMGDEQYI. The CDR3 bases are TGCGCCAGCAGCCCAATGGGGGACGAGCAGTACATC.

This clonotype was seen a few times. The chain couples TRBV27 to TRBJ2-1, with D perhaps assigned TRBD1 or TRBD2 (6 bases each). In germline, CDR1 is MNHEY, CDR2 SMNVEV (reference sequence). V lost 3 bases and J lost 8, with 14 bases in between. The CDR3 spans 14 residues. The CDR3 loop is CASSFREGGHEQFF. CDR3 nucleotide sequence: TGTGCCAGCAGTTTCCGGGAAGGGGGGCATGAGCAGTTCTTC.

At least ten counts were recorded for this clonotype. The gene calls are TRBV7-2 and TRBJ2-7, with 8 positions matching TRBD2. The CDR3 length is 14 residues. Germline V lookup: CDR1 SGHTA, CDR2 FQGNSA. V gave up 4 bases and J gave up 4 bases; unmatched junction bases: 6. The CDR3 region has the DNA TGTGCCAGCAGCTCGGGACTAGATTTTTACGAGCAGTACTTC. Amino acids: CASSSGLDFYEQYF.

This clonotype has only a few counts. This chain's CDR3 is CASRHDTSGTVNEQFF. In DNA, the CDR3 is TGTGCCAGCAGACATGATACTAGCGGGACCGTCAATGAGCAGTTCTTC. The gene calls are TRBV6-2 or TRBV6-3 and TRBJ2-1, with 10 bases lining up with TRBD2. With V trimmed by 6 bases and J by 6 bases, 11 bases remained unmatched. Germline V gene sequence: CDR1 MNHEY, CDR2 SVGEGT. The CDR3 sequence is 16 residues long.

This clonotype was recorded a few times. This sequence joins TRBV5-1 and TRBJ2-7, with 10 bases aligning to TRBD2. V was pared by 7 bases and J by 3 bases, with 4 bases of the junction left unmatched. Germline CDR1 and CDR2: SGHRS and YFSETQ. This CDR3 region has 13 residues. The chain's CDR3 is CASSWTSGYEQYF. The DNA for the CDR3 is TGCGCCAGCTCATGGACTAGCGGCTACGAGCAGTACTTC.

In its sample, this clonotype was seen a few times. The rearrangement uses TRBV9 and TRBJ2-3; D not resolved. The germline CDR1 and CDR2 sequences are SGDLS and YYNGEE. V was clipped by 3 bases and J by 6 bases, with 8 bases between them. The CDR3 runs to 12 residues. This CDR3 is CASSAPDDTQYF. CDR3 coding DNA: TGTGCCAGCAGCGCGCCCGACGATACGCAGTATTTT.

The CDR3 nucleotides read TGTGCCAGCTGGGGGACCAATGAGCAGTTCTTC. Translating gives CASWGTNEQFF. The chain is built from TRBV6-5 and TRBJ2-1, with D perhaps being TRBD1 or TRBD2 (5 bases each). The ends were cut back, 8 bases at V and 6 bases at J, with 8 bases in the middle. This CDR3 contains 11 residues. Germline V gene data show CDR1 as MNHEY and CDR2 as SVGAGI.

As for this clonotype: This may arise from a read error, as a much more abundant clone is one base away. The chain joins TRBV7-6 to TRBJ1-1, with a weak D call TRBD1 (5 bases). Looked up from germline, CDR1 is SGHVS and CDR2 is FNYEAQ. There are 15 residues in the CDR3. This CDR3 is CASSLGGTGELEALF. As DNA, the CDR3 is TGTGCCAGCAGCTTAGGCGGGACCGGGGAGCTGGAAGCTCTCTTT.

In this sample, this clonotype turned up many times. The chain employs TRBV6-1 and TRBJ2-7, with D maybe TRBD2 (5 bases). The length of the CDR3 is 12 residues. V shed 8 bases and J shed 0 bases, with 8 bases lying between them. Germline V CDR1 and CDR2: MNHNS, SASEGT. The CDR3 sequence: CASLGSSYEQYF. The CDR3 region has the DNA TGTGCCAGCCTGGGGAGCTCCTACGAGCAGTACTTC.

The chain combines TRBV11-2 with TRBJ2-2; D is uncertain. V lost 8 bases and J 1 base, leaving 11 bases between the germline ends. The germline gives CDR1 SGHAT, CDR2 FQNNGV. The CDR3 extends over 14 amino acids. CDR3 loop: CASFLMGNTGELFF. As DNA, the CDR3 is TGTGCCAGCTTCCTGATGGGGAACACCGGGGAGCTGTTTTTT. Drawing the rest from reference TRBV11-2 and TRBJ2-2, the complete variable domain is EAGVAQSPRYKIIEKRQSVAFWCNPISGHATLYWYQQILGQGPKLLIQFQNNGVVDDSQLPKDRFSAERLKGVDSTLKIQPAKLEDSAVYLCASFLMGNTGELFFGEGSRLTVL.

The CDR3 spells CASSLEGRSFHEQYF. The CDR3 DNA follows: TGTGCCAGCAGCCTCGAAGGCAGGTCTTTCCACGAGCAGTACTTC. The chain combines TRBV11-2 with TRBJ2-7; D is unresolved. Germline V gives CDR1 SGHAT, CDR2 FQNNGV. The CDR3 consists of 15 residues. Trimming pared 5 bases from V and 5 bases from J, leaving 19 bases between.

The V gene is TRBV4-1, the J gene TRBJ1-5; D is unclear. This CDR3 is 15 amino acids long. Germline V gene data show CDR1 as MGHRA and CDR2 as YSYEKL. V lost 9 bases and J 0 bases, leaving 15 bases between the germline ends. The CDR3 reads CARAIGPHSNQPQHF. DNA for the CDR3: TGCGCCAGAGCAATCGGGCCTCATAGCAATCAGCCCCAGCATTTT.

This clonotype showed up just a few times. The chain combines TRBV20-1 with TRBJ2-3; the D gene could be TRBD1 or TRBD2 (6 bases each). Trimming removed 0 bases at V and 2 bases at J, with 15 bases between. The CDR3 consists of 16 residues. Germline loops: CDR1 DFQATT, CDR2 SNEGSKA (reference sequence). The DNA of the CDR3 is TGCAGTGCTAGAGATTTTGGGGGGCGCGACACAGATACGCAGTATTTT. Translating gives CSARDFGGRDTDTQYF.

The chain couples TRBV7-2 to TRBJ2-1; TRBD1 matches at 7 bases. V was pared by 5 bases and J by 6 bases, with 7 bases of the junction left unmatched. The germline V gene encodes CDR1 SGHTA and CDR2 FQGNSA. The CDR3 spans 14 residues. CDR3 nucleotide sequence: TGTGCCAGCAGCGCCTACAGGGGACGCAATGAGCAGTTCTTC. It specifies CASSAYRGRNEQFF.

On this clonotype itself: The junction does not match germline at one end; this may be a read error. The chain combines TRBV28 with TRBJ2-3; D unclear. The germline gives CDR1 MDHEN, CDR2 SYDVKM. The CDR3 extends over 13 amino acids. The CDR3 spells CASSLRSKDSQYF. CDR3 nucleotide sequence: TGTGCCAGCAGTTTGAGGTCTAAAGATTCGCAGTATTTT.